Following are 25 T cell receptor beta chains from one sample sequenced in a study of shared clonotypes between healthy human individuals. Sequenced by immunoSEQ multiplex PCR; TCRdb stores in-frame clones only, minus some. Of roughly 1,500,000 clones listed, approximately 98.5% were seen once; the top ten hold approximately 0.4%. Sequencing was performed on naive CD4+ T cells sorted from blood. Subset reported: CD45RA+ positively selected. Receptors were obtained from a man aged 25-45 years in good health.

The chain recombines TRBV2 with TRBJ1-5; the D is unclear. The CDR3 runs to 13 residues. Trimming cost V 7 bases and J 0 bases, with 7 bases left between them. Germline V gene sequence: CDR1 SNHLY, CDR2 FYNNEI. The CDR3 nucleotides are TGTGCCAGCATGAGGGATAGCAATCAGCCCCAGCATTTT. Its protein product is CASMRDSNQPQHF.

The count of this clone is one. The chain recombines TRBV11-2 with TRBJ2-1; D possibly corresponds to TRBD2 (6 bases). The V end lost 3 bases, the J end lost 8 bases, and 17 bases lay between the germline ends. The CDR3 loop spans 15 amino acids. Germline V gene lookup returns CDR1 SGHAT and CDR2 FQNNGV. CDR3 sequence: CASSFPRASVDEQFF. Here the CDR3 DNA reads TGTGCCAGCAGCTTCCCCCGGGCTAGCGTGGATGAGCAGTTCTTC.

V usage is TRBV9 and J usage is TRBJ2-1; D is possibly TRBD2 (5 bases). Between the trimmed V and J ends, which lost 0 bases and 6 bases, there was a span of 13 bases. Germline-derived CDR1 and CDR2 are SGDLS and YYNGEE. The CDR3 spans 15 residues. CDR3 sequence (DNA): TGTGCCAGCAGCGTAGGTGTAAGGGAGATCAATGAGCAGTTCTTC. Its protein product is CASSVGVREINEQFF.

The chain is built from TRBV27 and TRBJ2-7; 7 bases agree with TRBD2. CDR1 is MNHEY, CDR2 SMNVEV, per germline (reference sequence). Trimming cost V 0 bases and J 0 bases; bases outside gene matches: 8. The CDR3 extends over 17 amino acids. The CDR3 is CASSLSGRAGLSYEQYF. Here the CDR3 DNA reads TGTGCCAGCAGTTTATCGGGGCGAGCGGGACTCTCCTACGAGCAGTACTTC.

V usage is TRBV9 and J usage is TRBJ1-3, with TRBD1 as a possible D gene (5 bases). From germline, CDR1 is SGDLS and CDR2 YYNGEE. Trimming pared 3 bases from V and 8 bases from J, leaving 12 bases between. CDR3 size: 13 residues. The CDR3, as DNA: TGTGCCAGCAGCGGGGGGGTCGTGGACACCATATATTTT. It specifies CASSGGVVDTIYF.

The V and J genes are TRBV28 and TRBJ2-7; 7 positions agree with TRBD2. The J segment lost 5 bases and the V segment lost 11 bases, leaving 9 bases of the junction unmatched. The germline gives CDR1 MDHEN, CDR2 SYDVKM. The length of the CDR3 is 12 residues. The CDR3 sequence: CAWGGESHEQYF. Here the CDR3 DNA reads TGTGCCTGGGGAGGGGAGTCGCACGAGCAGTACTTC.

The rearrangement links TRBV9 to TRBJ2-1; D is perhaps TRBD2 (6 bases). The CDR3 is 18 residues long. The V end lost 0 bases, the J end lost 0 bases, and 16 bases lay between the germline ends. Germline-derived CDR1 and CDR2 are SGDLS and YYNGEE. The CDR3 DNA reads TGTGCCAGCAGCGTAGCTATTGCGGGGATAAGCTCCTACAATGAGCAGTTCTTC. Translation: CASSVAIAGISSYNEQFF.

This clone was detected only once. In the same sample, other DNA sequences code for this CDR3. The chain employs TRBV18 and TRBJ1-5; 9 nucleotides match TRBD1. CDR1 KGHSH and CDR2 LQKENI come from the germline V gene. This CDR3 has 15 amino acids. V trimming: 6 bases; J trimming: 2 bases; junction bases outside the gene matches: 5. CDR3 bases: TGTGCCAGCTCGCCGGACAGGGGTGGCAATCAGCCCCAGCATTTT. It is translated as CASSPDRGGNQPQHF. The full variable domain, completed using reference TRBV18 and TRBJ1-5, is NAGVMQNPRHLVRRRGQEARLRCSPMKGHSHVYWYRQLPEEGLKFMVYLQKENIIDESGMPKERFSAEFPKEGPSILRIQQVVRGDSAAYFCASSPDRGGNQPQHFGDGTRLSIL.

In its sample, this clone was seen once. The chain combines TRBV7-9 with TRBJ2-1, with D possibly TRBD2 on 6 matching bases. Germline CDR1 and CDR2: SEHNR and FQNEAQ (reference sequence). With 4 bases removed from V and 0 bases from J, the gap between germline ends came to 19 bases. CDR3 length: 18 residues. The CDR3, as DNA: TGTGCCAGCAGCTCAGTCGTAAGCCGCGGGGCCTCCTACAATGAGCAGTTCTTC. As protein: CASSSVVSRGASYNEQFF.

The chain links TRBV6-5 to TRBJ2-3; the match to TRBD2 covers 8 bases. V lost 5 bases to trimming and J lost 9 bases; unmatched junction nucleotides: 13. This CDR3 has 15 residues. CDR1 is MNHEY, CDR2 SVGAGI, per germline. CDR3 sequence: CASSQSRSGSVTQYF. As DNA, the CDR3 is TGTGCCAGCAGTCAATCTAGAAGCGGGAGTGTAACGCAGTATTTT.

Only one count was recorded for this clone. V gene TRBV5-1 combines with J gene TRBJ2-1; D possibly uses TRBD1 or TRBD2 (6 bases each). V was cut by 1 base and J by 0 bases, with 32 bases left in between. Germline V gene data show CDR1 as SGHRS and CDR2 as YFSETQ. CDR3 size: 23 residues. Here the CDR3 reads CASSLKVRLLGGQGRRSYNEQFF. CDR3 bases: TGCGCCAGCAGCTTGAAAGTTAGACTCTTGGGGGGCCAAGGACGCCGCTCCTACAATGAGCAGTTCTTC.

This clone is a singleton in its sample. V gene TRBV2 combines with J gene TRBJ2-7, with D perhaps TRBD1 (6 bases). The CDR3 is made up of 13 amino acids. The germline CDR1 and CDR2 sequences are SNHLY and FYNNEI. Trimming pared 7 bases from V and 2 bases from J, leaving 12 bases between. This chain's CDR3 is CASTSDRTYEQYF. Written as DNA, the CDR3 is TGTGCCAGCACCTCAGACAGGACCTACGAGCAGTACTTC.

In this sample, this clone turned up once. The rearrangement joins TRBV19 to TRBJ1-4; TRBD1 agrees at 8 bases. Germline values: CDR1 LNHDA, CDR2 SQIVND (reference sequence). The trim removed 4 bases at V and 5 bases at J, leaving 9 bases unmatched. CDR3 size: 16 residues. CDR3 loop: CASSTATRTGNEKLFF. The CDR3 DNA sequence: TGTGCCAGTAGTACCGCTACCCGGACAGGGAATGAAAAACTGTTTTTT.

The chain uses TRBV7-2 and TRBJ2-1, with D perhaps TRBD2 (6 bases). V gave up 2 bases and J gave up 10 bases, with 21 bases separating them. CDR1 SGHTA and CDR2 FQGNSA come from the germline V gene. This CDR3 is 16 amino acids long. The CDR3 is CASSLSPGLPVGEQFF. The DNA of the CDR3 is TGTGCCAGCAGCTTATCTCCGGGACTCCCCGTGGGGGAGCAGTTCTTC.

The V and J genes are TRBV28 and TRBJ2-2, with D unresolved. The CDR3 covers 15 residues. V lost 5 bases to trimming and J lost 1 base, with 11 bases between them. The germline CDR1 and CDR2 sequences are MDHEN and SYDVKM. In nucleotides, the CDR3 is TGTGCCAGCAGTCGCCCTTGGCGGAACACCGGGGAGCTGTTTTTT. It encodes CASSRPWRNTGELFF.

The rearrangement joins TRBV5-1 to TRBJ2-3; the D is unclear. Trimming shortened V by 1 base and J by 0 bases, and 6 bases separated the two germline ends. This CDR3 contains 14 residues. Germline lookup yields CDR1 SGHRS and CDR2 YFSETQ. The CDR3 here is CASSLPDSTDTQYF. In nucleotides, the CDR3 is TGCGCCAGCAGCTTGCCCGACAGCACAGATACGCAGTATTTT.

The chain employs TRBV28 and TRBJ1-2, with 7 bases fitting TRBD1. CDR3 size: 14 residues. V gave up 6 bases and J gave up 6 bases; unmatched junction bases: 10. The germline gives CDR1 MDHEN, CDR2 SYDVKM. CDR3 nucleotides: TGTGCCAGCAGCTCCGGGACAGCTTATAATGGCTACACCTTC. Translation gives CASSSGTAYNGYTF.

The J gene is TRBJ2-1, the V gene TRBV2; perhaps TRBD2 as D (6 bases). Germline CDR1 reads SNHLY; CDR2 reads FYNNEI. Trimming stripped 9 bases from V and 6 bases from J, with 18 bases between. CDR3 size: 14 residues. The CDR3 reads CASMGLAPTNEQFF. CDR3 coding DNA: TGTGCCAGTATGGGGCTAGCGCCGACCAATGAGCAGTTCTTC. The full variable domain, completed using reference TRBV2 and TRBJ2-1, is EPEVTQTPSHQVTQMGQEVILRCVPISNHLYFYWYRQILGQKVEFLVSFYNNEISEKSEIFDDQFSVERPDGSNFTLKIRSTKLEDSAMYFCASMGLAPTNEQFFGPGTRLTVL.

This chain connects TRBV11-3 to TRBJ2-1; tentative D call: TRBD1 (5 bases). In germline, CDR1 is SGHNT, CDR2 YENEEA. V gave up 1 base and J gave up 8 bases, with 9 bases separating them. This CDR3 is built from 13 residues. This chain's CDR3 is CASSLVTGYEQFF. The CDR3 nucleotides are TGTGCCAGCAGCTTAGTAACAGGCTATGAGCAGTTCTTC.

V gene TRBV7-9 combines with J gene TRBJ2-1; tentative D call: TRBD1 (6 bases). The CDR3 has 16 residues. Per germline, CDR1 SEHNR and CDR2 FQNEAQ (reference sequence). The V and J ends lost 5 bases and 2 bases respectively, with 16 bases between them. As DNA, the CDR3 is TGTGCCAGCAGCCCCATTAGGACAGCAACCTACAATGAGCAGTTCTTC. Encoded protein: CASSPIRTATYNEQFF.

The chain joins TRBV25-1 to TRBJ2-7; D gene ambiguous. Trimming took off 3 bases at V and 3 bases at J, with 6 bases between the two ends. Germline values: CDR1 MGHDK, CDR2 SYGVNS. The CDR3 runs to 12 residues. DNA for the CDR3: TGTGCCAGCAGTGAGGACGTCTACGAGCAGTACTTC. It yields the protein CASSEDVYEQYF.

This clone came up a few times. The CDR3 sequence is CASSLPGQGRHYGYTF. The CDR3 DNA is TGTGCCAGCAGCCTGCCGGGACAGGGTAGGCACTATGGCTACACCTTC. This rearrangement joins TRBV9 to TRBJ1-2; 9 bases align to TRBD1. The CDR3 has 16 amino acids. Germline V gene lookup returns CDR1 SGDLS and CDR2 YYNGEE. J lost 3 bases, V lost 4 bases, and 10 bases had no gene match.

This sequence joins TRBV15 and TRBJ2-5; possible D gene TRBD1, 5 bases. The V end was cut by 1 base, the J end by 2 bases, with 17 bases between. Germline CDR1 reads LNHNV; CDR2 reads YYDKDF (reference sequence). There are 17 residues in the CDR3. CDR3 nucleotide sequence: TGTGCCACCAGCAGAGGAGGCGCAGGGTCGTTTCAAGAGACCCAGTACTTC. Translation gives CATSRGGAGSFQETQYF.

The chain has TRBV20-1 and TRBJ2-5; D is perhaps TRBD1 (5 bases). CDR1 and CDR2 from the germline V gene are DFQATT and SNEGSKA (reference sequence). Trimming removed 4 bases from V and 4 bases from J, with 7 bases in between. CDR3 length: 11 amino acids. This chain's CDR3 is CSAIGVETQYF. The CDR3 DNA reads as TGCAGTGCTATAGGGGTAGAGACCCAGTACTTC.

The CDR3 nucleotides are TGTGCCAGCAGCTTAGATAGGCTAGCGGGATTCAATGAGCAGTTCTTC. Residues: CASSLDRLAGFNEQFF. V is TRBV7-9 and J is TRBJ2-1, with 9 bases aligning to TRBD2. V was pared by 1 base and J by 6 bases, with 7 bases of the junction left unmatched. Germline V gene lookup returns CDR1 SEHNR and CDR2 FQNEAQ (reference sequence). The CDR3 extends over 16 amino acids. Full variable domain (missing parts from reference TRBV7-9 and TRBJ2-1): DTGVSQNPRHKITKRGQNVTFRCDPISEHNRLYWYRQTLGQGPEFLTYFQNEAQLEKSRLLSDRFSAERPKGSFSTLEIQRTEQGDSAMYLCASSLDRLAGFNEQFFGPGTRLTVL.